The 20 T cell receptor beta chains presented below share a single source sample, sequenced in a study of cytomegalovirus exposure and HLA in healthy donors. Sequencing was performed with immunoSEQ multiplex PCR; in TCRdb, only in-frame clones are kept and a portion is missing. The table shows 100,000 to 150,000 clones, with around 94% occurring only once. The source material was PBMCs. Receptor source: a woman aged 18 to 35 in good health and CMV-seronegative.

In its sample, this clone was seen once. The chain links TRBV20-1 to TRBJ1-1; D gene uncertain. The CDR3 spans 11 residues. V gave up 6 bases and J gave up 1 base, with 6 bases separating them. CDR1 DFQATT and CDR2 SNEGSKA come from the germline V gene (reference sequence). In DNA, the CDR3 is TGCAGTGCAAAGAGGAACACTGAAGCTTTCTTT. Amino acids: CSAKRNTEAFF.

J is TRBJ1-2 and V is TRBV23-1; TRBD1 is a possible D gene (6 bases). TRBV23-1 is an open reading frame, and its role is uncertain. The CDR3 length is 14 residues. V lost 10 bases, J lost 0 bases, and 15 bases lay in between. The DNA of the CDR3 is TGCGCCAACACAGCGGACAGCTCTAACTATGGCTACACCTTC. Amino acid sequence: CANTADSSNYGYTF.

The J gene is TRBJ2-2, the V gene TRBV12-5; weak D call: TRBD1 (6 bases). The V gene's germline CDR1 is LGHNT and CDR2 FRNRAP. This CDR3 is built from 14 residues. V was trimmed by 5 bases and J by 4 bases, leaving 11 bases between them. In DNA, the CDR3 is TGTGCTAGTGGTGCAGGGGACGGCACCGGGGAGCTGTTTTTT. This sequence encodes CASGAGDGTGELFF. Full variable domain (missing parts from reference TRBV12-5 and TRBJ2-2): DARVTQTPRHKVTEMGQEVTMRCQPILGHNTVFWYRQTMMQGLELLAYFRNRAPLDDSGMPKDRFSAEMPDATLATLKIQPSEPRDSAVYFCASGAGDGTGELFFGEGSRLTVL.

J is TRBJ2-7 and V is TRBV4-2; TRBD2 matches at 8 bases. The CDR3 totals 16 residues. The V segment lost 1 base and the J segment 1 base; nucleotides outside the gene matches: 6. Germline V lookup: CDR1 LGHNA, CDR2 YNFKEQ. CDR3 amino acids: CASSQVAGGRSYEQYF. CDR3 nucleotide sequence: TGTGCCAGCAGCCAAGTGGCGGGGGGACGATCCTACGAGCAGTACTTC.

The chain recombines TRBV6-1 with TRBJ1-2; tentatively, D is TRBD1 (6 bases). From germline, CDR1 is MNHNS and CDR2 SASEGT. Trimming removed 11 bases from V and 5 bases from J, with 18 bases in between. The CDR3 length is 13 residues. The CDR3 coding sequence is TGTGCCGGATCCAGGACAGTTCGTTATGGCTACACCTTC. It is translated as CAGSRTVRYGYTF.

The chain carries TRBV9 and TRBJ2-7, with D possibly TRBD1 on 7 matching bases. This CDR3 comprises 14 residues. The V end lost 4 bases, the J end lost 6 bases, and 17 bases lay between the germline ends. Germline CDR1 reads SGDLS; CDR2 reads YYNGEE. The CDR3: CASSPQTGTSEQYF. As DNA, the CDR3 is TGTGCCAGCAGCCCTCAGACAGGGACTTCCGAGCAGTACTTC. The whole variable domain, remainder taken from reference TRBV9 and TRBJ2-7, is DSGVTQTPKHLITATGQRVTLRCSPRSGDLSVYWYQQSLDQGLQFLIQYYNGEERAKGNILERFSAQQFPDLHSELNLSSLELGDSALYFCASSPQTGTSEQYFGPGTRLTVT.

The rearrangement uses TRBV6-1 and TRBJ1-2; 10 nucleotides match TRBD1. Looked up from germline, CDR1 is MNHNS and CDR2 is SASEGT. The CDR3 contains 14 residues. The V gene end was trimmed by 6 bases and the J gene end by 5 bases; junction bases not matched to a gene: 6. The CDR3, as DNA: TGTGCCAGCAGGGGGACAGGGGAAGGATATGGCTACACCTTC. It encodes CASRGTGEGYGYTF.

The V gene is TRBV11-1, the J gene TRBJ2-7; 9 nucleotides align to TRBD2. This CDR3 has 15 amino acids. CDR1 is SGHAT and CDR2 is FQDESV in the germline V gene (reference sequence). Trimming cost V 6 bases and J 0 bases; bases outside gene matches: 6. Here the CDR3 DNA reads TGTGCCAGCAGTTACCTAGCGGGACTCTCCTACGAGCAGTACTTC. It is translated as CASSYLAGLSYEQYF.

This sequence joins TRBV28 and TRBJ2-7; no definite D call. The CDR3 totals 11 residues. V was shortened by 10 bases and J by 2 bases, with 9 bases between the two germline ends. CDR1 and CDR2 (germline): MDHEN, SYDVKM. The chain's CDR3 is CATLAPYEQYF. In nucleotides, the CDR3 is TGTGCCACCCTGGCACCCTACGAGCAGTACTTC.

The chain has TRBV7-7 and TRBJ1-2, with 7 bases matching TRBD1. CDR1 is SSHAT, CDR2 FNYEAQ, per germline (reference sequence). This CDR3 comprises 14 residues. Trimming at V came to 7 bases and at J to 5 bases, leaving 10 bases not matched to a gene. The CDR3 DNA is TGTGCCAGCACCTTGGACAGGCCCCGTTATGGCTACACCTTC. Encoded protein: CASTLDRPRYGYTF.

V is TRBV5-1 and J is TRBJ1-2; 8 bases fit TRBD1. The V gene's germline CDR1 is SGHRS and CDR2 YFSETQ. This CDR3 is 16 amino acids long. Trimming took 0 bases from V and 7 from J; bases not matched to a gene: 11. CDR3 amino acids: CASSLATGQVSGGYTF. CDR3 DNA sequence: TGCGCCAGCAGCTTGGCCACGGGACAGGTTTCCGGTGGCTACACCTTC.

The V and J genes are TRBV14 and TRBJ1-1; no clear D gene. Germline CDR1 reads SGHDN; CDR2 reads FVKESK. The CDR3 length is 13 residues. V was trimmed by 0 bases and J by 7 bases, leaving 9 bases between them. CDR3 nucleotides: TGTGCCAGCAGCCAAGAGCTACGGGGTGAAGCTTTCTTT. This encodes CASSQELRGEAFF.

The V call is TRBV2, the J call TRBJ2-4; TRBD2 is a possible D gene (5 bases). This CDR3 contains 14 residues. Germline assignment: CDR1 SNHLY and CDR2 FYNNEI. V lost 11 bases, J lost 0 bases, and 14 bases lay in between. This chain's CDR3 is CASRWTLAKNIQYF. The DNA of the CDR3 is TGTGCCTCTCGATGGACTCTAGCCAAAAACATTCAGTACTTC.

The chain joins TRBV6-5 to TRBJ1-2, with 10 nucleotides matching TRBD1. Germline CDR1 is MNHEY and CDR2 is SVGAGI. The CDR3 consists of 14 residues. V lost 2 bases and J lost 7; bases outside the gene matches: 4. CDR3 in amino acids: CASSYQGQGGGYTF. The CDR3 region has the DNA TGTGCCAGCAGTTACCAAGGACAGGGGGGTGGCTACACCTTC.

The V gene is TRBV28, the J gene TRBJ1-1; 7 bases fit TRBD1. The CDR3 extends over 15 amino acids. J lost 3 bases, V lost 3 bases, and 7 bases had no gene match. The germline V gene has CDR1 MDHEN and CDR2 SYDVKM. The CDR3 here is CASSLTGMKDTEAFF. CDR3 sequence (DNA): TGTGCCAGCAGTTTGACAGGGATGAAAGACACTGAAGCTTTCTTT.

V is TRBV19 and J is TRBJ1-6, with 7 bases that match TRBD1. Germline loops: CDR1 LNHDA, CDR2 SQIVND (reference sequence). The V gene end was trimmed by 6 bases and the J gene end by 6 bases; junction bases not matched to a gene: 11. The CDR3 length is 16 residues. The CDR3 DNA reads as TGTGCCAGTAGCCATCGACAGGGTCAACTTAATTCACCCCTCCACTTT. Its protein product is CASSHRQGQLNSPLHF.

The gene calls are TRBV6-1 and TRBJ2-2; 12 bases map to TRBD2. CDR3 length: 15 amino acids. Trimming took 2 bases from V and 6 from J; bases not matched to a gene: 1. Germline CDR1 reads MNHNS; CDR2 reads SASEGT. The CDR3 DNA sequence: TGTGCCAGCAGTGAACTAGCGGGGGGGCCCGGGGAGCTGTTTTTT. Its protein product is CASSELAGGPGELFF.

This chain uses TRBV28 with TRBJ1-5; D may be TRBD1 (6 bases). Germline V lookup: CDR1 MDHEN, CDR2 SYDVKM. The CDR3 spans 14 residues. With 2 bases removed from V and 7 bases from J, the gap between germline ends came to 12 bases. The CDR3 nucleotides read TGTGCCAGCAGTTTAGGGGGGGCTAAACAGCCCCAGCATTTT. Translated: CASSLGGAKQPQHF.

This rearrangement joins TRBV9 to TRBJ2-2, with D possibly TRBD1 on 6 matching bases. Germline CDR1 reads SGDLS; CDR2 reads YYNGEE. The CDR3 is 19 amino acids. V lost 0 bases and J lost 0, with 18 bases in between. CDR3 sequence (DNA): TGTGCCAGCAGCGTAGGCTGGCAGGGGTTATTCGCGAACACCGGGGAGCTGTTTTTT. Protein sequence: CASSVGWQGLFANTGELFF.

The chain employs TRBV18 and TRBJ1-2; a weak D match, TRBD1 (6 bases). Germline V gene sequence: CDR1 KGHSH, CDR2 LQKENI. The V end was cut by 2 bases, the J end by 2 bases, with 6 bases between. This CDR3 is 13 amino acids long. The CDR3 region has the DNA TGTGCCAGCTCACCAACAGGGAACTATGGCTACACCTTC. It encodes CASSPTGNYGYTF.